This T cell receptor (beta chain) was identified during a study of blood T cell repertoires in COVID-19. As for the study in general: Both acute and convalescent COVID-19 samples were obtained from the United States, Italy and Spain. Sources were T cells, B-cell-depleted T cells, or PBMCs; the material itself was cDNA or gDNA.

Authors' processing steps: Estimates of nucleated cell counts were drawn from the amplification of reference gene primers. This table comes from immunoSEQ multiplex PCR, and its TCRdb copy is limited to in-frame clones, with some not included. The V and J calls and clone size come from that table; D and trimming were worked out from the DNA. This table has about 300,000 clones, 85% to 90% appearing once. The CDR3 has 16 residues. From germline, CDR1 is MDHEN and CDR2 SYDVKM. Trimming removed 1 base from V and 5 bases from J; junction bases left unmatched: 7. Recovered status in Cohort 3 required two negative PCRs, clearance, or symptom resolution.

The source material was PBMCs or T cells enriched from blood (not recorded which). The sequence derives from a woman aged 18-29 years who had recovered from COVID-19. The chain is built from TRBV28 and TRBJ2-5; 10 bases are shared with TRBD1. The CDR3: CASSLSGTGVYETQYF. Written as DNA, the CDR3 is TGTGCCAGCAGTTTATCCGGGACAGGGGTTTACGAGACCCAGTACTTC.